This passage covers 7 T cell receptor beta chains from one sample sequenced in a study of blood T cell repertoires in COVID-19. This table comes from immunoSEQ multiplex PCR, and its TCRdb copy is limited to in-frame clones, with some not included. The repertoire holds over 120,000 clones, with about 90% as singletons. Sequencing was carried out using PBMCs or T cells enriched from blood (not recorded which). These receptors were obtained from a man aged 55 to 69 who had recovered from COVID-19.

J is TRBJ1-2 and V is TRBV5-6, with no clear D. Germline lookup yields CDR1 SGHDT and CDR2 YYEEEE. The CDR3 runs 16 residues. Trimming removed 4 bases at V and 3 bases at J, with 19 bases between. The CDR3 reads CASSHWQLAGYYGYTF. The CDR3 DNA follows: TGTGCCAGCAGCCACTGGCAGCTAGCTGGGTACTATGGCTACACCTTC.

The chain links TRBV7-3 to TRBJ2-3; D possibly corresponds to TRBD2 (6 bases). This CDR3 has 15 residues. V lost 2 bases, J lost 2 bases, and 11 bases lay in between. Germline CDR1 is SGHTA and CDR2 is FQGTGA. Here the CDR3 DNA reads TGTGCCAGCAGCTTAGCCGCGGGAATCACAGATACGCAGTATTTT. This gives the protein CASSLAAGITDTQYF.

V is TRBV12-3 or TRBV12-4 and J is TRBJ1-5; D is uncertain. The ends were cut back, 3 bases at V and 7 bases at J, with 10 bases in the middle. The CDR3 runs to 13 residues. CDR3: CASSFGEGQPQHF. The CDR3 bases are TGTGCCAGCAGTTTCGGGGAAGGACAGCCCCAGCATTTT.

A few counts support this clone. The rearrangement joins TRBV19 to TRBJ1-5; TRBD1 matches at 7 bases. CDR3 size: 15 residues. V lost 5 bases to trimming and J lost 6 bases; unmatched junction nucleotides: 10. The V gene's germline CDR1 is LNHDA and CDR2 SQIVND (reference sequence). CDR3 coding DNA: TGTGCCAGTAGTTCTGTGACAGGGAAGCGTCAGCCCCAGCATTTT. It specifies CASSSVTGKRQPQHF. The full variable domain, rest sourced from reference TRBV19 and TRBJ1-5, is DGGITQSPKYLFRKEGQNVTLSCEQNLNHDAMYWYRQDPGQGLRLIYYSQIVNDFQKGDIAEGYSVSREKKESFPLTVTSAQKNPTAFYLCASSSVTGKRQPQHFGDGTRLSIL.

J is TRBJ1-4 and V is TRBV27, with D perhaps matching TRBD1 (5 bases). CDR1 MNHEY and CDR2 SMNVEV come from the germline V gene (reference sequence). V was pared by 7 bases and J by 4 bases, with 19 bases between. The CDR3 has 16 amino acids. The CDR3 nucleotides are TGTGCCAGCATGTCCGGGGGGAGGGCCTATAATGAAAAACTGTTTTTT. Translated, it gives CASMSGGRAYNEKLFF.

The chain is built from TRBV7-9 and TRBJ1-4; unclear D gene. V lost 2 bases and J 7 bases, leaving 11 bases between the germline ends. Germline CDR1 is SEHNR and CDR2 is FQNEAQ (reference sequence). CDR3 size: 14 residues. The CDR3 is CASSLIARSEKLFF. CDR3 coding DNA: TGTGCCAGCAGCTTAATCGCACGCAGTGAAAAACTGTTTTTT.

V gene TRBV28 combines with J gene TRBJ1-6; D is unresolved. Germline values: CDR1 MDHEN, CDR2 SYDVKM. The CDR3 is 15 amino acids. V lost 4 bases, J lost 7 bases, and 14 bases lay in between. The CDR3 sequence is CASSSPFPQNSPLHF. The CDR3 nucleotides read TGTGCCAGCAGTTCCCCCTTCCCACAGAATTCACCCCTCCACTTT.